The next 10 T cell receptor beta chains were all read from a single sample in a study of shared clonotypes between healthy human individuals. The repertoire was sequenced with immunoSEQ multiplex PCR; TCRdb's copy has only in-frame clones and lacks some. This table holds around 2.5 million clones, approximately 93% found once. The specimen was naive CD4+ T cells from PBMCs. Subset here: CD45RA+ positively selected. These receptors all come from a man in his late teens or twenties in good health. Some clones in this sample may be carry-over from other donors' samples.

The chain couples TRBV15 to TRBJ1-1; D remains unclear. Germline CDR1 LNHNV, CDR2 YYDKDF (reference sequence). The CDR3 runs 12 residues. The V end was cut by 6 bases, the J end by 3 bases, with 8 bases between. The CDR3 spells CATSTLDTEAFF. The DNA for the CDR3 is TGTGCCACCAGTACCCTGGACACTGAAGCTTTCTTT.

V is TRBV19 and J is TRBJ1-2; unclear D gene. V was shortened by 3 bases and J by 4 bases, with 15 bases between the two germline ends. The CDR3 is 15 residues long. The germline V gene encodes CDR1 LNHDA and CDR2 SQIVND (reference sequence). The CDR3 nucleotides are TGTGCCAGTAGTATTTCACAACACGCTGGCTATGGCTACACCTTC. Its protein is CASSISQHAGYGYTF.

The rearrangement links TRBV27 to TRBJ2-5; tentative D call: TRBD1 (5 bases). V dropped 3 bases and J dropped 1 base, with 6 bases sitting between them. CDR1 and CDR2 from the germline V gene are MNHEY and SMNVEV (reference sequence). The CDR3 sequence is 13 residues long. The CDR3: CASSFRVQETQYF. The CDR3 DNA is TGTGCCAGCAGTTTCAGGGTCCAAGAGACCCAGTACTTC.

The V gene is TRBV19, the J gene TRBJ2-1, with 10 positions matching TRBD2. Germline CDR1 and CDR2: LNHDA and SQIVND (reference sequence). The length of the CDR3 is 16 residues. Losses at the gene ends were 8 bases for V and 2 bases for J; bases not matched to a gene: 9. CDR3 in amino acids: CASGKGTSVTYNEQFF. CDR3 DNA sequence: TGTGCCAGTGGAAAAGGGACTAGCGTAACCTACAATGAGCAGTTCTTC.

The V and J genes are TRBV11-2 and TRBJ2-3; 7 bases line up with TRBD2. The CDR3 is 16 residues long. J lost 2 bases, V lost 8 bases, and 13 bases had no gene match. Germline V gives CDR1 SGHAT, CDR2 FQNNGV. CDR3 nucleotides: TGTGCCAGCCGCACTAAATTTGGGACTAACACAGATACGCAGTATTTT. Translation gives CASRTKFGTNTDTQYF.

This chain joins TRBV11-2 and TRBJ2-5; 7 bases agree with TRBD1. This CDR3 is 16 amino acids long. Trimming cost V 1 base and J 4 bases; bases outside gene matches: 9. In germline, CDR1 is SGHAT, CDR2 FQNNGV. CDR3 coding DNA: TGTGCCAGCAGCTTAGTTCCACAGGGGAAGGGAGAGACCCAGTACTTC. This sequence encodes CASSLVPQGKGETQYF.

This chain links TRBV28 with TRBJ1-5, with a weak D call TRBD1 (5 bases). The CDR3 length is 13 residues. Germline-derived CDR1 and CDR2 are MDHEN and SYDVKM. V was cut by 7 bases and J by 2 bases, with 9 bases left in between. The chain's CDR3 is CASTLGRNQPQHF. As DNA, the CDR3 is TGTGCCAGCACCTTGGGGCGCAATCAGCCCCAGCATTTT. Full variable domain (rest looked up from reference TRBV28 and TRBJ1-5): DVKVTQSSRYLVKRTGEKVFLECVQDMDHENMFWYRQDPGLGLRLIYFSYDVKMKEKGDIPEGYSVSREKKERFSLILESASTNQTSMYLCASTLGRNQPQHFGDGTRLSIL.

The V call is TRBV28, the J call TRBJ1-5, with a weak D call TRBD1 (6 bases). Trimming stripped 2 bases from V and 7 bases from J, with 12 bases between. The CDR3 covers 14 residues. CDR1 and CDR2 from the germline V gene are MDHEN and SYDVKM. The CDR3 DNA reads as TGTGCCAGCAGTTTAGCGGCAGGGGTGCAGCCCCAGCATTTT. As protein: CASSLAAGVQPQHF.

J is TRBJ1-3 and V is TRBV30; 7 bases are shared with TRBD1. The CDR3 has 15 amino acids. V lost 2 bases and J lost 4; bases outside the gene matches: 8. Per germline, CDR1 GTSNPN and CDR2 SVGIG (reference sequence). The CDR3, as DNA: TGTGCCTGGAGTCCAGGCGGGACAGTAGGAAACACCATATATTTT. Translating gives CAWSPGGTVGNTIYF.

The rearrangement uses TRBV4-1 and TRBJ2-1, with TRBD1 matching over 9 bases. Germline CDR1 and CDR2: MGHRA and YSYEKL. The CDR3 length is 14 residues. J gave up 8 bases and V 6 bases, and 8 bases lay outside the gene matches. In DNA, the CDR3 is TGCGCCAGCAGATCTCCGGGACAGGGCCATGAGCAGTTCTTC. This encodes CASRSPGQGHEQFF.